A selection of T cell receptor beta chains follows, all from one sample in a study of blood T cells in healthy people across ages. Each CDR3 protein is one row after TCRdb ran MiXCR on the 5' RACE reads. The table lists roughly 1,100,000 distinct CDR3 sequences, approximately 26% of them singletons. The same sample was also used in a study of T cells of mothers and their children.

The sequencing input was blood. The receptors shown here come from a girl aged 2 to 9 in good health. Both conserved end residues are part of each CDR3. D genes are given only for firm matches. Clone size appears in some rows only: once, few, many, or a class for an expanded clone.

few TRBJ2-4 TRBV25-1 . TGTGCCAGCAGTGAAACGGAGGGAAACATTCAGTACTTC CASSETEGNIQYF
few TRBJ2-3 TRBV9 . TGTGCCAGCAGCGTTGGTTGGGACGAGACGCAGTATTTT CASSVGWDETQYF
. TRBJ2-1 TRBV25-1 . TGTGCCAGCAGTGAGTGGGGTTCCAATGAGCAGTTCTTC CASSEWGSNEQFF
. TRBJ2-6 TRBV29-1 . TGCAGCGTCACCCGGAGGTTGACTGGGGCCAACGTCCTGACTTTC CSVTRRLTGANVLTF
. TRBJ1-4 TRBV5-1 TRBD1 TGCGCCAGCCGGGGACAGGGGGCCGGAAAACTGTTTTTT CASRGQGAGKLFF
. TRBJ2-3 TRBV7-2 . TGTGCCAGCAGCTTAGACAGGACGCTAGATACGCAGTATTTT CASSLDRTLDTQYF
. TRBJ1-2 TRBV7-2 . TGTGCCAGCAGCCCCGCTACCGCCTATGGCTACACCTTC CASSPATAYGYTF
. TRBJ1-2 TRBV5-1 . TGCGCCAGCAGCTTGGGTCCCAGTGCAGCTAACTATGGCTACACCTTC CASSLGPSAANYGYTF
. TRBJ2-1 TRBV2 TRBD1 TGTGCCAGCAGCGGACAGGGGGCGATCGATAAGCAGTTCTTC CASSGQGAIDKQFF
few TRBJ2-7 TRBV29-1 . TGCAGCGGAGTCGGGAACCCCTACGAGCAGTACTTC CSGVGNPYEQYF
. TRBJ2-3 TRBV7-3 . TGTGCCAGCAGCTTAGTGGCGTTTGGAAGCACAGATACGCAGTATTTT CASSLVAFGSTDTQYF
once TRBJ2-3 TRBV12-3/TRBV12-4 . TGTGCCACAACCGTCCTGGACGGGCCTACAGATACGCAGTATTTT CATTVLDGPTDTQYF
few TRBJ2-7 TRBV7-3 . TGTGCCAGCAGCACGTACAAGTCTCGGGAGCAGTACTTC CASSTYKSREQYF
. TRBJ2-3 TRBV7-3 TRBD2 TGTGCCAGCAGCTTAATCGGGGGACTAGCGGGACGCACAGATACGCAGTATTTT CASSLIGGLAGRTDTQYF
. TRBJ1-1 TRBV3-1 . TGTGCCAGCAGCCAAGTATACAAGAACACTGAAGCTTTCTTT CASSQVYKNTEAFF
. TRBJ2-7 TRBV10-2 . TGCGCCAGCAGTGTCGAGGGGTTACCCTACGAGCAGTACTTC CASSVEGLPYEQYF
. TRBJ2-7 TRBV5-6 TRBD2 TGTGCCAGCAGCGCAAGCGGGAGAATCACCCACGAGCAGTACTTC CASSASGRITHEQYF
. TRBJ1-1 TRBV6-5 . TGTGCCAGCAGCCCCAGGGCCCTCCCTCCTGAAGCTTTCTTT CASSPRALPPEAFF
. TRBJ2-6 TRBV21-1 . TGTGCCAGCACGCTTTCAACAGGTGCTGGGGCCAACGTCCTGACTTTC CASTLSTGAGANVLTF
few TRBJ1-2 TRBV4-3 . TGCGCCAGCAGCCAAGAGAGGCGAAATCTCTATGGCTACACCTTC CASSQERRNLYGYTF
few TRBJ1-1 TRBV9 . TGTGCCAGCAGCCCAGAGGGTCCAGGGACGGAAACTGAAGCTTTCTTT CASSPEGPGTETEAFF
few TRBJ2-5 TRBV3-1 . TGTGCCAGCAGCCTCCGCGGGACACGGCTAGGAGAGACCCAGTACTTC CASSLRGTRLGETQYF
many TRBJ2-5 TRBV4-3 TRBD2 TGCGCCAGCAGCCAAGCGGGACTAGCGGGGTCAGAGACCCAGTACTTC CASSQAGLAGSETQYF
. TRBJ2-3 TRBV9 TRBD1 TGTGCCAGCAGCGTAGCTTGGGGACAGGGCACAGATACGCAGTATTTT CASSVAWGQGTDTQYF
few TRBJ2-3 TRBV29-1 . TGCAGCGTTGAATACCTAGCTTCCGATACGCAGTATTTT CSVEYLASDTQYF
. TRBJ2-5 TRBV7-6 TRBD1 TGTGCCAGCAGCTTACGGACAGGGGGAGTTCCCGCAGAGACCCAGTACTTC CASSLRTGGVPAETQYF
few TRBJ1-5 TRBV12-3/TRBV12-4 . TGTGCCAGCAGTTTGGGTTGGGGTCAGCCCCAGCATTTT CASSLGWGQPQHF
few TRBJ1-1 TRBV12-3/TRBV12-4 . TGTGCCAGCAGTTTGGGTTGGCAGGAGGCTTTCTTT CASSLGWQEAFF
. TRBJ1-1 TRBV19 . TGTGCCAGTTGTAGGCGGTGGCCCACTGAAGCTTTCTTT CASCRRWPTEAFF
. TRBJ2-7 TRBV29-1 TRBD2 TGCAGCGTGGGAGACGCTTTAGCGGGAGGGAGCCACGAGCAGTACTTC CSVGDALAGGSHEQYF
few TRBJ1-2 TRBV20-1 . TGCAGTGCTAGAGGGGGGGCGATCAGCTATGGCTACACCTTC CSARGGAISYGYTF
. TRBJ2-1 TRBV6-2/TRBV6-3 TRBD2 TGTGCCAGCAGGCCCAGGGGCAGCGGGGGTTTTAATGAGCAGTTCTTC CASRPRGSGGFNEQFF
. TRBJ1-1 TRBV12-3/TRBV12-4 . TGTGCCAGCAGCCCCCCCCCAGTAGTGACGACTGAAGCTTTCTTT CASSPPPVVTTEAFF
few TRBJ1-2 TRBV11-1 TRBD1 TGTGCCAGCAGCGGAACAGGGGCTGGCTACACCTTC CASSGTGAGYTF
. TRBJ2-1 TRBV14 . TGTGCCAGCAGCCAAGTCCAGGGCCGCTCCTACAATGAGCAGTTCTTC CASSQVQGRSYNEQFF
few TRBJ2-2 TRBV28 . TGTGCCAGCAGTTTAGGCGGGACCCCGAACACCGGGGAGCTGTTTTTT CASSLGGTPNTGELFF
few TRBJ2-5 TRBV29-1 . TGCAGCGTTGTACGGCAGAGCAAAGAGACCCAGTACTTC CSVVRQSKETQYF
. TRBJ2-5 TRBV5-6 . TGTGCCAGCAGCTCTACACAGAGGCAAGAGACCCAGTACTTC CASSSTQRQETQYF
. TRBJ2-3 TRBV11-2 . TGTGCCAGCAGTTCCGATCTATCCACCTCGAGCTTTACGCAGTATTTT CASSSDLSTSSFTQYF
few TRBJ1-6 TRBV5-4 . TGTGCCAGCAGCCCGGGGGATGGCTCACCCCTCCACTTT CASSPGDGSPLHF